Listed below are T cell receptor beta chains from one sample, sequenced in a study of T cells expressing NK-cell markers. Using the 5' RACE reads, TCRdb records one entry per CDR3 protein without DNA. The sample data list a few hundred thousand distinct CDR3 sequences. Sequencing was carried out using blood T cells: a sorted CD56 or NKG2C T cell subset, CD4+ or CD8+ T cells, or bulk PBMC T cells (not recorded which). The receptor source for this set is a man between 18 and 29 years old in good health. Each CDR3 is given with its conserved first and last residue. Fields, in order: J gene, V gene, CDR3 protein.

TRBJ2-1 TRBV30 CARSELSYNEQFF
TRBJ2-3 TRBV12-3/TRBV12-4 CASSLRGIIDTQYF
TRBJ2-3 TRBV4-1 CASSQGTGVMTDTQYF
TRBJ1-4 TRBV4-2 CASSQDGTVNEKLFF
TRBJ2-1 TRBV5-1 CASSFLGSSGYNEQFF
TRBJ2-7 TRBV7-2 CASSQTGTLTYEQYF
TRBJ2-7 TRBV9 CASSADNLGNPYF
TRBJ2-3 TRBV5-1 CASSRADRTDTQYF
TRBJ2-4 TRBV9 CASSVGLDGIQYF
TRBJ2-2 TRBV5-1 CASSFGREAITGELFF
TRBJ2-1 TRBV28 CASSHDRVQRQFF
TRBJ1-1 TRBV12-3/TRBV12-4 CANSRGTEAFF
TRBJ2-5 TRBV29-1 CSASPGTGIETQYF
TRBJ2-4 TRBV6-1 CATKEGLAKNIQYF
TRBJ1-1 TRBV5-1 CASSLRPTQKNTEAFF
TRBJ2-5 TRBV12-3/TRBV12-4 CASNPSGNLQETQYF
TRBJ2-7 TRBV20-1 CSASDFGRAAYEQYF